This TCR beta chain originates from a study of T cell changes during pregnancy in multiple sclerosis. Measured with immunoSEQ multiplex PCR; TCRdb has only the in-frame clones, and not every one. The sample lists about 45,000 clones, around 90% occurring once. The CDR3 is 16 amino acids. Looked up from germline, CDR1 is LGHNA and CDR2 is YNFKEQ. V was pared by 3 bases and J by 9 bases, with 10 bases of the junction left unmatched. This material consisted of CD4+ T cells from peripheral blood mononuclear cells, taken before pregnancy. V usage is TRBV4-2 and J usage is TRBJ2-7, with 14 bases lining up with TRBD2. The receptor was derived from a female donor with multiple sclerosis, enrolled in a pregnancy study. The CDR3 spells CASSHASGLAGDGQYF. The CDR3 DNA is TGTGCCAGCAGCCACGCTTCGGGACTAGCGGGAGACGGGCAGTACTTC.